The entry below gives a single T cell receptor beta chain sequence along with its context. The data derive from a study of blood T cell repertoires in COVID-19. About the study: In each case, the material was cDNA or gDNA derived from T cells, B-cell-depleted T cells, or PBMCs.

The method was immunoSEQ multiplex PCR; TCRdb's version includes in-frame clones alone and lacks a portion of them. The sample yields hundreds of thousands of clones, 83% seen once. The TCR originated in a woman in her forties or fifties who had recovered from COVID-19. The sample consisted of peripheral blood.

The CDR3 loop is CASRLIAGGQETQYF. In DNA form, the CDR3 reads TGTGCCAGCAGACTCATAGCGGGAGGCCAAGAGACCCAGTACTTC. J is TRBJ2-5 and V is TRBV11-1; 10 nucleotides align to TRBD2. The CDR3 runs to 15 residues. Germline V lookup: CDR1 SGHAT, CDR2 FQDESV (reference sequence). The junction had 5 bases not matched to a gene; V was cut back by 6 bases and J by 1 base.